The 7 T cell receptor beta chains listed next were all sequenced from one sample in a study of T cells in Graves' hyperthyroidism and ophthalmopathy. There were TCR beta CDR3 regions amplified from RNA transcripts. First-round RT-PCR with HTBI primers amplified the TCR CDR3 region. TCRdb called the multiplex PCR reads again in MiXCR, with one record for every CDR3 protein. The sample consists of fewer than 400,000 distinct CDR3 sequences, 11% to 15% of them appearing once. The specimen was blood. All receptors derive from a man aged 50 to 60 with Graves' ophthalmopathy.

This clonotype appeared many times. The chain recombines TRBV7-9 with TRBJ2-1; 11 nucleotides align to TRBD2. The CDR3 has 16 residues. Trimming removed 5 bases from V and 2 bases from J; junction bases left unmatched: 5. CDR1 is SEHNR, CDR2 FQNEAQ, per germline (reference sequence). The CDR3 DNA follows: TGTGCCAGCAGCCATCTAGCGGGAGGTGCCTACAATGAGCAGTTCTTC. Encoded protein: CASSHLAGGAYNEQFF.

This chain joins TRBV20-1 and TRBJ2-7, with 8 bases aligning to TRBD2. Trimming removed 5 bases from V and 5 bases from J; junction bases left unmatched: 8. The germline V gene encodes CDR1 DFQATT and CDR2 SNEGSKA (reference sequence). The CDR3 runs 13 residues. This chain's CDR3 is CSAGRAGVDEQYF. The CDR3 DNA sequence: TGCAGTGCTGGGAGAGCGGGAGTCGACGAGCAGTACTTC.

This clonotype was observed a handful of times. A much larger clone lies one base from this, so it may be a read error. The J gene is TRBJ2-2, the V gene TRBV28; D possibly uses TRBD1 or TRBD2 (5 bases each). The CDR3 loop spans 15 amino acids. CDR1 MDHEN and CDR2 SYDVKM come from the germline V gene. V was shortened by 3 bases and J by 5 bases, with 13 bases between the two germline ends. The CDR3 reads CASSFGGSGTGELFF. CDR3 nucleotide sequence: TGTGCCAGCAGTTTTGGGGGTTCCGGTACCGGGGAGCTGTTTTTT.

This clonotype occurred many times. The chain combines TRBV9 with TRBJ2-5; 9 bases agree with TRBD1. The CDR3 contains 16 residues. The ends lost 0 bases at V and 5 bases at J; junction bases unmatched: 8. Germline CDR1 reads SGDLS; CDR2 reads YYNGEE. In nucleotides, the CDR3 is TGTGCCAGCAGCGTAGCTGGGACAGGGAGTTCTGAGACCCAGTACTTC. It encodes CASSVAGTGSSETQYF. Combining the CDR3 with reference TRBV9 and TRBJ2-5 gives the whole variable domain DSGVTQTPKHLITATGQRVTLRCSPRSGDLSVYWYQQSLDQGLQFLIQYYNGEERAKGNILERFSAQQFPDLHSELNLSSLELGDSALYFCASSVAGTGSSETQYFGPGTRLLVL.

This chain connects TRBV27 to TRBJ1-2; no firm D call. V lost 3 bases, J lost 2 bases, and 7 bases lay in between. The CDR3 is 13 amino acids. The germline V gene encodes CDR1 MNHEY and CDR2 SMNVEV (reference sequence). The CDR3, as DNA: TGTGCCAGCAGTTTCCGCAGGAACTATGGCTACACCTTC. As protein: CASSFRRNYGYTF.

This clonotype was counted a few times. This sequence joins TRBV6-1 and TRBJ1-5, with D possibly matching TRBD1 (6 bases). The CDR3 extends over 14 amino acids. V was cut by 2 bases and J by 5 bases, with 10 bases left in between. CDR1 is MNHNS and CDR2 is SASEGT in the germline V gene. The CDR3 spells CASSEIQGYQPQHF. DNA of the CDR3: TGTGCCAGCAGTGAAATACAGGGTTATCAGCCCCAGCATTTT.

This clonotype was counted ten times or more. The chain employs TRBV3-1 and TRBJ2-5; D is perhaps TRBD1 or TRBD2 (5 bases each). The CDR3 is made up of 15 amino acids. Trimming pared 2 bases from V and 2 bases from J, leaving 12 bases between. Germline V gene sequence: CDR1 LGHDT, CDR2 YNNKEL (reference sequence). The CDR3: CASSQSGTHQETQYF. In nucleotides, the CDR3 is TGTGCCAGCAGCCAATCCGGGACCCATCAAGAGACCCAGTACTTC.